This is a list of T cell receptor beta chains from one sample in a study of early T cells in non-severe SARS-CoV-2 infection. TCRdb processed the 5' RACE reads anew with MiXCR; each CDR3 protein has one entry. The repertoire holds about 49,000 distinct CDR3 sequences, with about 4.2% as singletons. Material for sequencing was whole blood. Receptors were obtained from an adult who was a healthcare worker with PCR-confirmed SARS-CoV-2 infection or an uninfected control (not recorded which). The CDR3 runs from the conserved cysteine through the conserved F or W. The D gene is left open where the match is weak. Expanded clones get a size class; other rows say once, few or many, or leave the size out.

d_call: TRBD2
v_call: TRBV19
j_call: TRBJ2-1
clone_size: few
cdr3_nt: TGTGCCAGTAGTAGACCCCCCCTAAGCGGGAGCTACAATGAGCAGTTCTTC
cdr3_aa: CASSRPPLSGSYNEQFF

d_call: TRBD1
v_call: TRBV29-1
j_call: TRBJ2-7
clone_size: many
cdr3_nt: TGCAGCGTTCACCCGGGACAGGGCTACGAGCAGTACTTC
cdr3_aa: CSVHPGQGYEQYF

d_call: -
v_call: TRBV20-1
j_call: TRBJ2-2
clone_size: many
cdr3_nt: TGCAGTGCTAGAGATCTGGAGACCGGGGAGCTGTTTTTT
cdr3_aa: CSARDLETGELFF

d_call: -
v_call: TRBV19
j_call: TRBJ2-7
clone_size: few
cdr3_nt: TGTGCCAGTAGTATTTTGGGGGACTTACCTACCTACGAGCAGTACTTC
cdr3_aa: CASSILGDLPTYEQYF

d_call: -
v_call: TRBV9
j_call: TRBJ2-2
clone_size: many
cdr3_nt: TGTGCCAGCAGCCTCCGGACGCCCCCCACCGGGGAGCTGTTTTTT
cdr3_aa: CASSLRTPPTGELFF

d_call: -
v_call: TRBV19
j_call: TRBJ1-5
clone_size: many
cdr3_nt: TGTGCCAGTAGTATAGCTAGGTTACAGCCCCAGCATTTT
cdr3_aa: CASSIARLQPQHF

d_call: -
v_call: TRBV7-9
j_call: TRBJ2-7
clone_size: -
cdr3_nt: TGTGCCAGCAGCCGTGAGGTGGGGGAGCAGTACTTC
cdr3_aa: CASSREVGEQYF

d_call: -
v_call: TRBV29-1
j_call: TRBJ1-1
clone_size: many
cdr3_nt: TGCAGCGTTGGAACCTGGGAGAACACTGAAGCTTTCTTT
cdr3_aa: CSVGTWENTEAFF

d_call: -
v_call: TRBV7-8
j_call: TRBJ1-2
clone_size: many
cdr3_nt: TGTGCCAGCAGCCCCGTCCGGGGAAATGGCTACACCTTC
cdr3_aa: CASSPVRGNGYTF

d_call: -
v_call: TRBV9
j_call: TRBJ2-7
clone_size: many
cdr3_nt: TGTGCCAGCAGCGTAGCTCCGGCAGGTTCCTACGAGCAGTACTTC
cdr3_aa: CASSVAPAGSYEQYF

d_call: TRBD2
v_call: TRBV20-1
j_call: TRBJ2-1
clone_size: many
cdr3_nt: TGCAGTGCTATCCCTCGCGGGAGGGCAAATGAGCAGTTCTTC
cdr3_aa: CSAIPRGRANEQFF

d_call: TRBD1
v_call: TRBV7-6
j_call: TRBJ2-5
clone_size: few
cdr3_nt: TGTGCCAGCAGCCCGGGACAGGGAGAGACCCAGTACTTC
cdr3_aa: CASSPGQGETQYF

d_call: -
v_call: TRBV12-3/TRBV12-4
j_call: TRBJ2-7
clone_size: many
cdr3_nt: TGTGCCAGCAGCACTACTGTCGGGGGAGGCGAGCAGTACTTC
cdr3_aa: CASSTTVGGGEQYF

d_call: TRBD1
v_call: TRBV20-1
j_call: TRBJ1-5
clone_size: many
cdr3_nt: TGCAGTGCATTGGCAGGGGGCATCGATCAGCCCCAGCATTTT
cdr3_aa: CSALAGGIDQPQHF

d_call: TRBD2
v_call: TRBV27
j_call: TRBJ2-3
clone_size: many
cdr3_nt: TGTGCCAGCAGTCTGCTAGCGGAATACACAGATACGCAGTATTTT
cdr3_aa: CASSLLAEYTDTQYF

d_call: -
v_call: TRBV7-3
j_call: TRBJ2-1
clone_size: -
cdr3_nt: TGTGCCAGCAGCATTCAGGGGCCGCACAATGAGCAGTTCTTC
cdr3_aa: CASSIQGPHNEQFF

d_call: TRBD1
v_call: TRBV5-1
j_call: TRBJ1-2
clone_size: -
cdr3_nt: TGCGCCAGCAGCTTGGAGAGGACAGGGAATGGCTACACCTTC
cdr3_aa: CASSLERTGNGYTF

d_call: TRBD2
v_call: TRBV27
j_call: TRBJ2-1
clone_size: many
cdr3_nt: TGTGCCAGCAGTCACATGACTAGCGGGGGGTACAATGAGCAGTTCTTC
cdr3_aa: CASSHMTSGGYNEQFF

d_call: TRBD2
v_call: TRBV5-5
j_call: TRBJ2-1
clone_size: few
cdr3_nt: TGTGCCAGCAGCTGGTCGGGGGGCTCCTACAATGAGCAGTTCTTC
cdr3_aa: CASSWSGGSYNEQFF

d_call: TRBD2
v_call: TRBV4-3
j_call: TRBJ2-5
clone_size: many
cdr3_nt: TGCGCCAGCAGTCGTAGCGGGAGAAGGGAAGAGACCCAGTACTTC
cdr3_aa: CASSRSGRREETQYF

d_call: -
v_call: TRBV27
j_call: TRBJ2-5
clone_size: few
cdr3_nt: TGTGCCAGCAGCCGCAGGGTCCAAGAGACCCAGTACTTC
cdr3_aa: CASSRRVQETQYF

d_call: TRBD2
v_call: TRBV7-2
j_call: TRBJ2-2
clone_size: many
cdr3_nt: TGTGCCAGCAGCTTAGAACCGGGAGGACGCGCCGGGGAGCTGTTTTTT
cdr3_aa: CASSLEPGGRAGELFF

d_call: TRBD1
v_call: TRBV6-6
j_call: TRBJ1-5
clone_size: many
cdr3_nt: TGTGCCAGCAGCTGGGACAGGGTCAATCAGCCCCAGCATTTT
cdr3_aa: CASSWDRVNQPQHF

d_call: TRBD2
v_call: TRBV27
j_call: TRBJ2-5
clone_size: many
cdr3_nt: TGTGCCAGCAGTTTATCGACTAGCGGGGGAGAGGAGACCCAGTACTTC
cdr3_aa: CASSLSTSGGEETQYF

d_call: TRBD2
v_call: TRBV11-2
j_call: TRBJ2-7
clone_size: many
cdr3_nt: TGTGCCAGCGAAGACCGACGAGCGGGAGGCTCCTACGAGCAGTACTTC
cdr3_aa: CASEDRRAGGSYEQYF

d_call: -
v_call: TRBV20-1
j_call: TRBJ2-1
clone_size: many
cdr3_nt: TGCAGTGCCGAACCTCCTAAGGGGTTAACCTACAATGAGCAGTTCTTC
cdr3_aa: CSAEPPKGLTYNEQFF

d_call: -
v_call: TRBV3-1
j_call: TRBJ2-3
clone_size: many
cdr3_nt: TGTGCCAGCAGCCAAGATACGCCAGCTAGCACAGATACGCAGTATTTT
cdr3_aa: CASSQDTPASTDTQYF

d_call: TRBD1
v_call: TRBV5-5
j_call: TRBJ2-3
clone_size: many
cdr3_nt: TGTGCCAGCAGCTTGGGGAGGACAGGGGTCACAGATACGCAGTATTTT
cdr3_aa: CASSLGRTGVTDTQYF

d_call: -
v_call: TRBV9
j_call: TRBJ1-3
clone_size: many
cdr3_nt: TGTGCCAGCAGCGCCGCCGGTACAAACACCATATATTTT
cdr3_aa: CASSAAGTNTIYF

d_call: -
v_call: TRBV7-9
j_call: TRBJ1-5
clone_size: many
cdr3_nt: TGTGCCAGCAGCTCAACAGGGAGTGGCAATCAGCCCCAGCATTTT
cdr3_aa: CASSSTGSGNQPQHF

d_call: TRBD1
v_call: TRBV10-2
j_call: TRBJ1-1
clone_size: many
cdr3_nt: TGCGCCAGCAGAGGACAGGCGGACTACGGAGCTTTCTTT
cdr3_aa: CASRGQADYGAFF

d_call: -
v_call: TRBV6-5
j_call: TRBJ2-3
clone_size: few
cdr3_nt: TGTGCCAGCAGTTACGGCGGCAGGGGTTATAAAGATACGCAGTATTTT
cdr3_aa: CASSYGGRGYKDTQYF

d_call: TRBD1
v_call: TRBV7-6
j_call: TRBJ2-7
clone_size: -
cdr3_nt: TGTGCCAGCAGCTTTGGAACAGGGGCGATCCACGAGCAGTACTTC
cdr3_aa: CASSFGTGAIHEQYF

d_call: TRBD2
v_call: TRBV12-3/TRBV12-4
j_call: TRBJ2-4
clone_size: many
cdr3_nt: TGTGCCAGCGGGAGCGGGGGGGTCAAAAACATTCAGTACTTC
cdr3_aa: CASGSGGVKNIQYF

d_call: -
v_call: TRBV19
j_call: TRBJ1-2
clone_size: -
cdr3_nt: TGTGCCAGTAGTATCGGCAGAGTCCTCTATGGCTACACCTTC
cdr3_aa: CASSIGRVLYGYTF

d_call: -
v_call: TRBV24-1
j_call: TRBJ2-1
clone_size: many
cdr3_nt: TGTGCCACCAGTGATTGGGACTTTGAGCAGTTCTTC
cdr3_aa: CATSDWDFEQFF

d_call: TRBD2
v_call: TRBV20-1
j_call: TRBJ2-1
clone_size: many
cdr3_nt: TGCAGTGCTAGGAAGTCCCTAGCGGGGGATCTATCCTACAATGAGCAGTTCTTC
cdr3_aa: CSARKSLAGDLSYNEQFF

d_call: -
v_call: TRBV5-1
j_call: TRBJ2-2
clone_size: few
cdr3_nt: TGCGCCAGTAGGTCCGGGACTTCGAACACCGGGGAGCTGTTTTTT
cdr3_aa: CASRSGTSNTGELFF

d_call: -
v_call: TRBV4-2
j_call: TRBJ2-1
clone_size: many
cdr3_nt: TGTGCCAGCAGCCAAGGAACCGCGGGTTACAATGAGCAGTTCTTC
cdr3_aa: CASSQGTAGYNEQFF

d_call: TRBD1
v_call: TRBV14
j_call: TRBJ2-7
clone_size: few
cdr3_nt: TGTGCCAGCAGCCAAGTAGGGACAGGCCTCACTTCCTACGAGCAGTACTTC
cdr3_aa: CASSQVGTGLTSYEQYF